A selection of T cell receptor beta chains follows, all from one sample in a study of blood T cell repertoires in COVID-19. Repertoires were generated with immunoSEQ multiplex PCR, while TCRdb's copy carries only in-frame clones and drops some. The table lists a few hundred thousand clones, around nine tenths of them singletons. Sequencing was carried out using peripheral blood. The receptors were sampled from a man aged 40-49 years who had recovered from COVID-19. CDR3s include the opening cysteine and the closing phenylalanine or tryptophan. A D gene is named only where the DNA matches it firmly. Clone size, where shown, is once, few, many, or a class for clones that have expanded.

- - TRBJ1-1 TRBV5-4 TGTGCCAGCAGCTTTGCAGGAATGAACACTGAAGCTTTCTTT CASSFAGMNTEAFF
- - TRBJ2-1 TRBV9 TGTGCCAGCAGCGTCGGCGGGACCTTCAATGAGCAGTTCTTC CASSVGGTFNEQFF
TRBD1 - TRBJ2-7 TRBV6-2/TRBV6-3 TGTGCCAGCAGTTATAGAGGGACAGGGGGAAACTTC CASSYRGTGGNF
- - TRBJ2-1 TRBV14 TGTGCCAGCAGCCCCTCGGGAGTGAAGCAGTTCTTC CASSPSGVKQFF
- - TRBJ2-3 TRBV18 TGTGCCAGCTCACCAGCCCGGGAACCGGTCACAGATACGCAGTATTTT CASSPAREPVTDTQYF
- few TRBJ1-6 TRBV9 TGTGCCAGCAGAGAGAAACCAGGCTATTCACCCCTCCACTTT CASREKPGYSPLHF
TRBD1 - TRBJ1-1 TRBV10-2 TGCGCCAGCAGGAGACAGGGCGGCACTGAAGCTTTCTTT CASRRQGGTEAFF
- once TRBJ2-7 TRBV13 TGTGCCAGCAGCGAGGGCCCGTACGAGCAGTACTTC CASSEGPYEQYF
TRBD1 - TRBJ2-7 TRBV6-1 TGTGCCAGCAGTGAAGGGACAGGCCCCTACGAGCAGTACTTC CASSEGTGPYEQYF
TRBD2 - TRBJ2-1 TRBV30 TGTGCCTGGAGTGAAGGACTAGCGGGAGGGAATGAGCAGTTCTTC CAWSEGLAGGNEQFF
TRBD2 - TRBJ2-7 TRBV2 TGTGCCAGCAGGGAAGGACTAGCGGGGGTTCCCTACGAGCAGTACTTC CASREGLAGVPYEQYF
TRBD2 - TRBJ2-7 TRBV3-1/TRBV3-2 TGTGCCAGCAGCCACCTTTGGCGGGGGAATACCTACGAGCAGTACTTC CASSHLWRGNTYEQYF
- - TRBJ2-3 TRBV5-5 TGTGCCAGCAGCTTCAGGAGCACAGATACGCAGTATTTT CASSFRSTDTQYF
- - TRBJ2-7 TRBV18 TGTGCCAGCTCAGCCACTGGCCCTGCGGTAGTCAACGAGCAGTACTTC CASSATGPAVVNEQYF
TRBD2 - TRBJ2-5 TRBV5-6 TGTGCCAGCAGCCCCGGACTAGCGGGAACGGGAGAGACCCAGTACTTC CASSPGLAGTGETQYF
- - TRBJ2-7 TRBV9 TGTGCCAGCAGCGTAACAGCTGGCGTACTCCACGAGCAGTACTTC CASSVTAGVLHEQYF
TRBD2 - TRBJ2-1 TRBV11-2 TGTGCCAGCAGCCCCGGGACTAGCGGGGGTTTTGAGCAGTTCTTC CASSPGTSGGFEQFF
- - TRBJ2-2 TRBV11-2 TGTGCCAGCAGCTTAGACCAGGCCGACACCGGGGAGCTGTTTTTT CASSLDQADTGELFF
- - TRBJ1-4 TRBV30 TGTGCCTGGAGCCCCGGACAGAGTCAACATGAAAAACTGTTTTTT CAWSPGQSQHEKLFF
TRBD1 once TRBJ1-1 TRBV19 TGTGCCAGTAGTGTACAGGGGGCCGGGGCTGAAGCTTTCTTT CASSVQGAGAEAFF
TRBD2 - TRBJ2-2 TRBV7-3 TGTGCCAGCAGCTTAAGGGCGGGAGGCCCCTGGGGCACCGGGGAGCTGTTTTTT CASSLRAGGPWGTGELFF
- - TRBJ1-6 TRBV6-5 TGTGCCAGCAGGATGAACAGCCTGATTTCACCCCTCCACTTT CASRMNSLISPLHF
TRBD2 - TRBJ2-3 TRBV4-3 TGCGCCAGCAGCCAAGATTGGCTAGCGGGAAGCACAGATACGCAGTATTTT CASSQDWLAGSTDTQYF
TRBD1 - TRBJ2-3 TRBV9 TGTGCCAGCAGCCTAAACAACCGGGACAGGGGTGATACGCAGTATTTT CASSLNNRDRGDTQYF
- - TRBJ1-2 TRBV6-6 TGTGCCAGCAGTTACCCACAGGGATCTGGCTACACCTTC CASSYPQGSGYTF
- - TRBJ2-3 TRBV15 TGTGCCACCAGCGTATCGACTCTATCTAGCACAGATACGCAGTATTTT CATSVSTLSSTDTQYF
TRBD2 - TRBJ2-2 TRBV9 TGTGCCAGCAGTGCTTCGACTAGCGGGAGGGCCAGATCCACCGGGGAGCTGTTTTTT CASSASTSGRARSTGELFF
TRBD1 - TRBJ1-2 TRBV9 TGTGCCAGCAGCGCGGGCAACAGGGGCGGCTATGGCTACACCTTC CASSAGNRGGYGYTF
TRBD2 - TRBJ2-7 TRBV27 TGTGCCAGCAGTTTATCTAGCGGGAGGCCTGCCTCCTACGAGCAGTACTTC CASSLSSGRPASYEQYF
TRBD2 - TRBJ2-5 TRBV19 TGTGCCAGTAGTACGTACTACGCCGGGACTAGCGGGAGGTACCAAGAGACCCAGTACTTC CASSTYYAGTSGRYQETQYF
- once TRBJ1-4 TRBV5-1 TGCGCCAGCAGCTTGAGGGGCAGTTGGACTAATGAAAAACTGTTTTTT CASSLRGSWTNEKLFF
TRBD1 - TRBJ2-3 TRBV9 TGTGCCAGCAGTTACACGGGACAGGGGTTGAGCACAGATACGCAGTATTTT CASSYTGQGLSTDTQYF
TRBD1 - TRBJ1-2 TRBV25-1 TGTGCCAGCAGTGAACGCGCGACAGGGTATGGCTACACCTTC CASSERATGYGYTF
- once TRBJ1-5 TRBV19 TGTGCCAGTAGTATAAAGGGAGTTCTGAGCAATCAGCCCCAGCATTTT CASSIKGVLSNQPQHF
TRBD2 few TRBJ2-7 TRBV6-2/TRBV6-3 TGTGCCAGCAGTTGGTCCGGACTAGCTGCCGAGCAGTACTTC CASSWSGLAAEQYF
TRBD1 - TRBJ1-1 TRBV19 TGTGCCAGTAGTATCGACAGGGGGCAGGACACTGAAGCTTTCTTT CASSIDRGQDTEAFF
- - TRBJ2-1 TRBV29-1 TGCAGCGTCGGTCAGGTTAATGAGCAGTTCTTC CSVGQVNEQFF
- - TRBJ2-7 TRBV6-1 TGTGCCAGCAGTGAAGCTAGAGCGGGCTACGAGCAGTACTTC CASSEARAGYEQYF
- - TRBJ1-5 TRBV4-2 TGTGCCAGCAGCCAAGTCCACAGGGATAGCAATCAGCCCCAGCATTTT CASSQVHRDSNQPQHF
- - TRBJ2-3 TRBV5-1 TGCGCCAGCAGCTTGGTACTTGGCGGGCCTAGCACAGATACGCAGTATTTT CASSLVLGGPSTDTQYF
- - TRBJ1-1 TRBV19 TGTGCCAGTAGTAAGGGGCCCACAAACACTGAAGCTTTCTTT CASSKGPTNTEAFF
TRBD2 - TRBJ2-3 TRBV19 TGTGCCAGTAGTATGAGCGGGAGTTTTACAGATACGCAGTATTTT CASSMSGSFTDTQYF
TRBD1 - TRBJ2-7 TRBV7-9 TGTGCCAGCAGCTTGACAGGGGCTGGAGAGCAGTACTTC CASSLTGAGEQYF
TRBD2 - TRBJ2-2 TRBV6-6 TGTGCCAGCACCGAGAGCGGGGGGGCGAACACCGGGGAGCTGTTTTTT CASTESGGANTGELFF
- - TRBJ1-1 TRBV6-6 TGTGCCAGCAGTCATCCTAGGATTAATTCGGGGAAATTT CASSHPRINSGKF
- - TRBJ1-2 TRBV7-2 TGTGCCAGCAGCTTAGGACTAGGGACTATAAACTATGGCTACACCTTC CASSLGLGTINYGYTF
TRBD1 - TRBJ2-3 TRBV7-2 TGTGCCAGCAGCTCGACAGGGAGCACAGATACGCAGTATTTT CASSSTGSTDTQYF
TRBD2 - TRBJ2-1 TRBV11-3 TGTGCCAGCAGCTCCGGACTAGCGGGAGGGCATGAGCAGTTCTTC CASSSGLAGGHEQFF
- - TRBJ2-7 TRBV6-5 TGTGCCAGCAGTTACTCAAGGGTGACTAGCGAGCAGTACTTC CASSYSRVTSEQYF
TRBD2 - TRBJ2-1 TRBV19 TGTGCCAGTAGCCAGCGGGGGGGCTACTCCAATGAGCAGTTCTTC CASSQRGGYSNEQFF
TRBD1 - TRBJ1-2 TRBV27 TGTGCCAGCAGGAAACAGGGGGCGGATGGCTACACCTTC CASRKQGADGYTF
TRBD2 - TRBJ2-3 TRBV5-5 TGTGCCAGCAGCTTGGTCGGGGGGGCGTTAGATACGCAGTATTTT CASSLVGGALDTQYF
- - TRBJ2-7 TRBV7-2 TGTGCCAGCAGCGCTCCCCCGGTCTACGAGCAGTACTTC CASSAPPVYEQYF
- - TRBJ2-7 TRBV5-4 TGTGCCAGCAGCTTTGGCGCTGGAGGCTCGGCCTCCTACGAGCAGTACTTC CASSFGAGGSASYEQYF
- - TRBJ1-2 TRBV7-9 TGTGCCAGCAGCTTGATCGATGTAGCATATGGCTACACCTTC CASSLIDVAYGYTF